The 31 T cell receptor beta chains listed next were all sequenced from one sample in a study of T cell repertoires in cytomegalovirus infection. TCRdb reanalysed the reads using MiXCR and keeps one entry per CDR3 protein. Among nearly 450,000 distinct CDR3 sequences listed, approximately 31% were seen once. The sequenced sample consisted of PBMCs. The receptors here all came from a human donor in good health (CMV status not recorded). Some clones in this sample may be carry-over from other donors' samples.

The rearrangement joins TRBV29-1 to TRBJ1-2; 7 nucleotides line up with TRBD1. The CDR3 runs 14 residues. CDR1 is SQVTM and CDR2 is ANQGSEA in the germline V gene. V was pared by 0 bases and J by 5 bases, with 6 bases of the junction left unmatched. The CDR3 coding sequence is TGCAGCGTTGAAGATCAGGTACAGGGGTATGGCTACACCTTC. Translating it yields CSVEDQVQGYGYTF.

In the case of this clonotype: The conserved final phenylalanine or tryptophan is absent from the CDR3, which likely points to a read error. This chain joins TRBV7-6 and TRBJ2-3; the D gene is possibly TRBD2 (6 bases). The CDR3 spans 16 residues. CDR1 is SGHVS and CDR2 is FNYEAQ in the germline V gene. The V end was cut by 0 bases, the J end by 6 bases, with 16 bases between. The CDR3 sequence is CASSLAIASESDTQYL. As DNA, the CDR3 is TGTGCCAGCAGCTTAGCGATTGCTAGCGAGAGCGATACGCAGTATTTG.

This clonotype occurred many times. This chain connects TRBV28 to TRBJ1-1, with 7 bases lining up with TRBD1. CDR3 length: 17 residues. In germline, CDR1 is MDHEN, CDR2 SYDVKM. V gave up 4 bases and J gave up 4 bases; unmatched junction bases: 15. As DNA, the CDR3 is TGTGCCAGCAGTTCGCAGGAAGGGGGCCCACGGGGCACTGAAGCTTTCTTT. The encoded protein is CASSSQEGGPRGTEAFF.

This clonotype was seen more than once but under ten times. Here the CDR3 DNA reads TGTGCCAGCAGCCCTGACAGCGACACCGGGGAGCTGTTTTTT. This codes for CASSPDSDTGELFF. The chain uses TRBV5-5 and TRBJ2-2, with D perhaps matching TRBD1 (5 bases). This CDR3 is 14 amino acids long. Germline CDR1 SGHKS, CDR2 YYEKEE (reference sequence). The V end lost 4 bases, the J end lost 3 bases, and 10 bases lay between the germline ends.

This clonotype appeared many times. The chain uses TRBV28 and TRBJ2-7; 7 bases align to TRBD2. V shed 2 bases, J shed 1 base, and the junction held 5 bases outside the gene matches. CDR1 is MDHEN and CDR2 is SYDVKM in the germline V gene. CDR3 size: 15 residues. This chain's CDR3 is CASSLEAGQSYEQYF. The CDR3 DNA reads as TGTGCCAGCAGTTTAGAAGCGGGGCAATCCTACGAGCAGTACTTC.

The chain links TRBV4-1 to TRBJ2-7; D may match TRBD1 or TRBD2 (5 bases each). Per germline, CDR1 MGHRA and CDR2 YSYEKL. This CDR3 spans 15 amino acids. Trimming left V 1 base short and J 0 bases short, with 10 bases between. The CDR3 DNA reads as TGCGCCAGCAGCCAAGGAGGGGAAAGCTCCTACGAGCAGTACTTC. Translating gives CASSQGGESSYEQYF.

The sample holds a few counts of this clonotype. This chain joins TRBV7-9 and TRBJ2-3, with 10 bases aligning to TRBD1. This CDR3 contains 16 residues. The germline gives CDR1 SEHNR, CDR2 FQNEAQ (reference sequence). J was trimmed by 1 base and V by 1 base; bases with no gene match: 2. The CDR3 DNA reads TGTGCCAGCAGCTTAGTAGGACAGGGGGGCACAGATACGCAGTATTTT. Its translation: CASSLVGQGGTDTQYF.

This clonotype showed up many times. J is TRBJ2-7 and V is TRBV7-2; either TRBD1 or TRBD2 may supply D (5 bases each). CDR3 length equals 13 residues. V lost 2 bases and J 2 bases, leaving 7 bases between the germline ends. Per germline, CDR1 SGHTA and CDR2 FQGNSA. The CDR3 coding sequence is TGTGCCAGCAGCTTATGGGGGACCTACGAGCAGTACTTC. Translation: CASSLWGTYEQYF.

Worth noting for this clonotype: A read error may explain this, as a much larger clone is one base away. The chain is built from TRBV7-2 and TRBJ2-7; TRBD2 aligns across 14 bases. This CDR3 spans 16 amino acids. The germline CDR1 and CDR2 sequences are SGHTA and FQGNSA. Here the CDR3 reads CASSAGLAGALYEPYF. The CDR3, as DNA: TGTGCCAGCAGCGCGGGACTAGCGGGGGCCCTCTACGAGCCGTACTTC. The whole variable domain, filled in from reference TRBV7-2 and TRBJ2-7, reads GAGVSQSPSNKVTEKGKDVELRCDPISGHTALYWYRQSLGQGLEFLIYFQGNSAPDKSGLPSDRFSAERTGGSVSTLTIQRTQQEDSAVYLCASSAGLAGALYEPYFGPGTRLTVT.

The CDR3: CASSFPQNTGELFF. The CDR3 bases are TGTGCCAGCAGCTTCCCGCAGAACACCGGGGAGCTGTTTTTT. This chain links TRBV5-6 with TRBJ2-2, with unresolved D. The ends were cut back, 2 bases at V and 1 base at J, with 6 bases in the middle. CDR3 length: 14 residues. Germline V gene sequence: CDR1 SGHDT, CDR2 YYEEEE.

The V call is TRBV24-1, the J call TRBJ1-5; maybe TRBD2 (5 bases). The J call is in doubt because the DNA end fits TRBJ2-3 better. From germline, CDR1 is KGHDR and CDR2 SFDVKD. The CDR3 consists of 12 residues. The CDR3 protein is CATLSSNQPQYF. CDR3 coding DNA: TGTGCCACACTATCTAGCAATCAGCCCCAGTATTTT.

This rearrangement joins TRBV5-1 to TRBJ1-2, with 8 bases identical to TRBD1. Per the germline V gene, CDR1 is SGHRS and CDR2 is YFSETQ. J gave up 7 bases and V 1 base, and 6 bases lay outside the gene matches. CDR3 length equals 14 residues. The CDR3 reads CASSLSGGELGYTF. In DNA form, the CDR3 reads TGCGCCAGCAGCTTGTCAGGGGGCGAACTTGGCTACACCTTC. Variable domain in full (rest from reference TRBV5-1 and TRBJ1-2): KAGVTQTPRYLIKTRGQQVTLSCSPISGHRSVSWYQQTPGQGLQFLFEYFSETQRNKGNFPGRFSGRQFSNSRSEMNVSTLELGDSALYLCASSLSGGELGYTFGSGTRLTVV.

The chain has TRBV18 and TRBJ2-7; 9 bases align to TRBD1. The CDR3 runs to 15 residues. V lost 3 bases to trimming and J lost 5 bases; unmatched junction nucleotides: 8. Germline loops: CDR1 KGHSH, CDR2 LQKENI. CDR3 sequence: CASSPLGTGSDEQYF. In DNA, the CDR3 is TGTGCCAGCTCACCGCTCGGGACAGGGTCGGACGAGCAGTACTTC.

Ten or more counts support this clonotype. This chain connects TRBV7-2 to TRBJ2-7, with D uncertain. Trimming removed 2 bases at V and 2 bases at J, with 13 bases between. This CDR3 is built from 15 residues. CDR1 and CDR2 from the germline V gene are SGHTA and FQGNSA. CDR3 loop: CASSLRAREAYEQYF. The CDR3 nucleotides read TGTGCCAGCAGCTTACGGGCCCGCGAAGCCTACGAGCAGTACTTC.

A single count supports this clonotype. Given a much more abundant clone one base away, this may be a read error. Because it lacks the conserved phenylalanine or tryptophan at the end, this CDR3 is likely a read error. The V call is TRBV20-1, the J call TRBJ2-1, with 11 bases lining up with TRBD2. Trimming at V came to 0 bases and at J to 9 bases, leaving 7 bases not matched to a gene. Germline lookup yields CDR1 DFQATT and CDR2 SNEGSKA (reference sequence). This CDR3 contains 15 residues. For the CDR3, the DNA is TGCAGTGCTAGAGATGGGACTAGCGGAGCCCGTGAGCAGTTCTTA. Translation gives CSARDGTSGAREQFL.

This clonotype was picked up a small number of times. The chain joins TRBV12-3 or TRBV12-4 to TRBJ2-7; D might be TRBD1 (6 bases). V dropped 3 bases and J dropped 1 base, with 10 bases sitting between them. The CDR3 has 14 amino acids. The CDR3 sequence: CASSFAGASYEQYF. The CDR3 nucleotides are TGTGCCAGCAGTTTTGCAGGGGCGTCCTACGAGCAGTACTTC.

The gene calls are TRBV11-2 and TRBJ2-1, with 7 positions matching TRBD2. Germline trimming cut 7 bases from V and 3 bases from J; bases unmatched to any gene: 15. The CDR3 is 17 amino acids. Per the germline V gene, CDR1 is SGHAT and CDR2 is FQNNGV. The CDR3 is CASTFPPGGGNYNEQFF. Written as DNA, the CDR3 is TGTGCCAGCACTTTCCCCCCCGGCGGGGGAAACTACAATGAGCAGTTCTTC.

This chain connects TRBV9 to TRBJ2-1, with 14 nucleotides matching TRBD2. J lost 6 bases, V lost 7 bases, and 0 bases had no gene match. Germline V gene data show CDR1 as SGDLS and CDR2 as YYNGEE. CDR3 length: 13 residues. CDR3 sequence: CASGLAGGNEQFF. The DNA of the CDR3 is TGTGCCAGCGGACTAGCGGGGGGCAATGAGCAGTTCTTC.

This clonotype turned up a few times. The V gene is TRBV6-2 or TRBV6-3, the J gene TRBJ2-1; D gene unclear. CDR3 length: 13 residues. From germline, CDR1 is MNHEY and CDR2 SVGEGT. Trimming took 2 bases from V and 2 from J, leaving 4 bases between them. CDR3 nucleotides: TGTGCCAGCAGTTACCCCCCCTACAATGAGCAGTTCTTC. This translates into CASSYPPYNEQFF.

This clonotype was counted between two and nine times. The genes are TRBV7-8 and TRBJ2-7; maybe TRBD1 (6 bases). This CDR3 region has 13 residues. The ends were cut back, 5 bases at V and 5 bases at J, with 13 bases in the middle. From germline, CDR1 is SGHVS and CDR2 FQNEAQ. The CDR3 reads CASSRDRPDEQYF. Written as DNA, the CDR3 is TGTGCCAGCAGCCGAGACAGGCCCGACGAGCAGTACTTC.

This clonotype was counted a few times. V usage is TRBV28 and J usage is TRBJ1-5; 7 bases are shared with TRBD1. Germline CDR1 reads MDHEN; CDR2 reads SYDVKM. V lost 2 bases to trimming and J lost 1 base; unmatched junction nucleotides: 11. The CDR3 length is 18 residues. The CDR3 loop reads CASSLPPRQGLSNQPQHF. In DNA, the CDR3 is TGTGCCAGCAGTTTACCCCCCCGACAGGGTCTAAGCAATCAGCCCCAGCATTTT. Using reference TRBV28 and TRBJ1-5 for the parts outside the CDR3, the full variable domain is DVKVTQSSRYLVKRTGEKVFLECVQDMDHENMFWYRQDPGLGLRLIYFSYDVKMKEKGDIPEGYSVSREKKERFSLILESASTNQTSMYLCASSLPPRQGLSNQPQHFGDGTRLSIL.

This clonotype was recorded at least ten times. The gene calls are TRBV7-2 and TRBJ1-1; D remains ambiguous. This CDR3 comprises 11 residues. V was pared by 3 bases and J by 5 bases, with 4 bases between. CDR1 and CDR2 from the germline V gene are SGHTA and FQGNSA. CDR3 coding DNA: TGTGCCAGCAGCTTTATGACTGAAGCTTTCTTT. Its protein product is CASSFMTEAFF. Combining the CDR3 with reference TRBV7-2 and TRBJ1-1 gives the whole variable domain GAGVSQSPSNKVTEKGKDVELRCDPISGHTALYWYRQSLGQGLEFLIYFQGNSAPDKSGLPSDRFSAERTGGSVSTLTIQRTQQEDSAVYLCASSFMTEAFFGQGTRLTVV.

This clonotype occurred once. Written as DNA, the CDR3 is TGTGCCAGCACCTCGGCTACAGGGATAGAGACCCAGTACTTC. Residues: CASTSATGIETQYF. The chain carries TRBV7-2 and TRBJ2-5; perhaps TRBD1 as D (6 bases). The V gene lost 7 bases and the J gene lost 4 bases, with 16 bases spanning the gap. There are 14 residues in the CDR3. CDR1 and CDR2 from the germline V gene are SGHTA and FQGNSA.

This clonotype was observed many times. The V and J genes are TRBV7-8 and TRBJ2-3; a weak D match, TRBD1 (6 bases). Germline CDR1 SGHVS, CDR2 FQNEAQ. This CDR3 has 13 residues. Trimming removed 6 bases at V and 2 bases at J, with 9 bases between. In DNA, the CDR3 is TGTGCCAGCAGGGGGACATCCACAGATACGCAGTATTTT. This encodes CASRGTSTDTQYF.

This clonotype came up a few times. The CDR3 DNA sequence: TGTGCCAGGAATAGCGGGGGGAGCTCCTACAATGAGCAGTTCTTC. Translation gives CARNSGGSSYNEQFF. The J gene is TRBJ2-1, the V gene TRBV2; 10 bases are a match to TRBD2. The CDR3 spans 15 residues. V was pared by 9 bases and J by 0 bases, with 5 bases of the junction left unmatched. CDR1 SNHLY and CDR2 FYNNEI come from the germline V gene.

This clonotype occurred a few times. This CDR3 is CASSSLTGGSRNEQFF. In nucleotides, the CDR3 is TGTGCCAGCAGCTCCTTGACAGGTGGCAGTCGGAATGAGCAGTTCTTC. V usage is TRBV7-4 and J usage is TRBJ2-1; possibly TRBD1 for D (6 bases). The CDR3 consists of 16 residues. V lost 4 bases and J lost 7, with 20 bases in between. CDR1 and CDR2 (germline): SGHVT, SQSDAQ.

Turning to this clonotype: This CDR3 fails to terminate in the conserved phenylalanine or tryptophan, so it likely reflects a read error. The V call is TRBV19, the J call TRBJ2-7; 7 bases agree with TRBD1. Trimming cost V 3 bases and J 6 bases; bases outside gene matches: 5. Per germline, CDR1 LNHDA and CDR2 SQIVND (reference sequence). This CDR3 has 13 residues. CDR3 residues: CASSMTGNGEQYL. The CDR3 DNA reads TGTGCCAGTAGTATGACAGGGAACGGCGAGCAGTACTTA.

This clonotype was found a few times. The chain is built from TRBV13 and TRBJ2-7; D ambiguous. Between the trimmed V and J ends, which lost 5 bases and 1 base, there was a span of 15 bases. The CDR3 loop spans 15 amino acids. CDR1 is PRHDT, CDR2 FYEKMQ, per germline (reference sequence). CDR3 protein: CASSVSDQRSYEQYF. CDR3 bases: TGTGCCAGCAGCGTCAGTGACCAGAGGTCCTACGAGCAGTACTTC.

Worth noting for this clonotype: This may come from a read error, since a much larger clone is one base off. As the CDR3 is not closed by the conserved phenylalanine or tryptophan, this likely results from a read error. The chain recombines TRBV28 with TRBJ2-7; no reliable D call. The germline V gene encodes CDR1 MDHEN and CDR2 SYDVKM. The CDR3 is 12 amino acids. The V gene lost 3 bases and the J gene lost 4 bases, with 7 bases spanning the gap. CDR3 sequence: CASSFGEYEQYL. In DNA form, the CDR3 reads TGTGCCAGCAGTTTCGGCGAGTACGAGCAGTACTTA.

The sample holds many counts of this clonotype. The chain has TRBV7-7 and TRBJ2-1; 7 nucleotides match TRBD1. The V and J ends lost 4 bases and 7 bases, in that order; junction bases with no gene match: 13. This CDR3 is 16 amino acids long. Looked up from germline, CDR1 is SSHAT and CDR2 is FNYEAQ (reference sequence). CDR3 nucleotides: TGTGCCAGCAGCTCATCGGACAGGCTCTGGGGAAATGAGCAGTTCTTC. It translates to CASSSSDRLWGNEQFF.

The rearrangement joins TRBV2 to TRBJ1-3; maybe TRBD1 (6 bases). The ends were cut back, 7 bases at V and 0 bases at J, with 10 bases in the middle. CDR1 and CDR2 from the germline V gene are SNHLY and FYNNEI. The CDR3 extends over 14 amino acids. The CDR3 sequence is CASTGGLSGNTIYF. The CDR3, as DNA: TGTGCCAGCACTGGGGGGCTCTCTGGAAACACCATATATTTT.